This T cell receptor beta chain appears in the sequencing data of a study of Ad26.COV2.S vaccination and SARS-CoV-2 variants. Broader study findings: Analyses that measured TCR breadth and depth may have underestimated total T cell responses.

Only in-frame clones appear in the TCRdb table, and some are missing; sequencing was by immunoSEQ multiplex PCR. The repertoire includes about 280,000 clones, approximately 89% of them detected once, and more than 2.5% sits in the top ten. Treatment noted: approximately 18 received Ad26.COV2.S at low or high dose, single or two shots; roughly five received placebo; per-sample allocation not given. The samples date from day 63 after the first vaccine or placebo injection. It was Wuhan-strain SARS-CoV-2 spike that the Ad26 vaccine vector expressed. Notes on this clone: The antigen remains undetermined.

This receptor was obtained from a person between 18 and 60 years old who received the Ad26.COV2.S COVID-19 vaccine or a placebo. Sample: peripheral blood, taken in a trial of Ad26.COV2.S vaccine versus placebo.

CDR3 region: CASSLEGRSSYGYTF. CDR3 DNA: TGTGCCAGCAGCTTAGAGGGCAGGTCCTCCTATGGCTACACCTTC. V gene TRBV7-9 combines with J gene TRBJ1-2; no firm D call. The CDR3 contains 15 residues. Germline V gene lookup returns CDR1 SEHNR and CDR2 FQNEAQ (reference sequence). Trimming cost V 1 base and J 4 bases, with 13 bases left between them.